Below are 8 T cell receptor beta chains sequenced from a single sample in a study of early stage breast cancer tumors. Clones were sequenced by immunoSEQ multiplex PCR, and TCRdb holds only the in-frame ones, with some missing. The sample holds roughly 57,000 clones, about 90% seen once. Sequencing used blood. The receptor source for this set is a person between 65 and 79 years old with breast cancer.

With respect to this clone: The sample has other DNA sequences that encode this CDR3 too. The rearrangement links TRBV4-3 to TRBJ2-7, with D perhaps TRBD2 (5 bases). V was pared by 1 base and J by 3 bases, with 7 bases between. Germline-derived CDR1 and CDR2 are LGHNA and YSLEER. CDR3 length equals 13 residues. The CDR3: CASSQGTRYEQYF. In nucleotides, the CDR3 is TGCGCCAGCAGCCAAGGGACTCGCTACGAGCAGTACTTC.

The V gene is TRBV6-6, the J gene TRBJ2-7; 8 nucleotides match TRBD1. Trimming cost V 2 bases and J 6 bases; bases outside gene matches: 9. This CDR3 spans 15 amino acids. Germline V CDR1 and CDR2: MNHNY, SVGAGI (reference sequence). The CDR3 DNA sequence: TGTGCCAGCAGTTACGGGGCGACAGGGGCTGGCGAGCAGTACTTC. Residues: CASSYGATGAGEQYF.

The chain has TRBV19 and TRBJ2-3, with 12 bases that match TRBD2. J lost 7 bases, V lost 10 bases, and 6 bases had no gene match. Germline V gene sequence: CDR1 LNHDA, CDR2 SQIVND (reference sequence). The CDR3 spans 13 residues. CDR3 DNA sequence: TGTGCCACCGAAGGACTAGCGGGGCATACGCAGTATTTT. Translated, it gives CATEGLAGHTQYF. Together with reference TRBV19 and TRBJ2-3, the CDR3 gives the full variable domain: DGGITQSPKYLFRKEGQNVTLSCEQNLNHDAMYWYRQDPGQGLRLIYYSQIVNDFQKGDIAEGYSVSREKKESFPLTVTSAQKNPTAFYLCATEGLAGHTQYFGPGTRLTVL.

Here the CDR3 DNA reads TGTGCCAGCAGCGGGGGACTAGCGTATTACAATGAGCAGTTCTTC. Translation gives CASSGGLAYYNEQFF. The J gene is TRBJ2-1, the V gene TRBV9; 10 bases map to TRBD2. The V and J ends lost 3 bases and 4 bases, in that order; junction bases with no gene match: 4. The CDR3 sequence is 15 residues long. CDR1 is SGDLS, CDR2 YYNGEE, per germline.

The rearrangement links TRBV5-1 to TRBJ1-6, with 7 bases fitting TRBD1. V lost 0 bases, J lost 10 bases, and 10 bases stayed unmatched. This CDR3 is built from 16 residues. Germline CDR1 and CDR2: SGHRS and YFSETQ. CDR3 in DNA: TGCGCCAGCAGCTTGGAAGTAGGGGGCGCCGGCTCACCCCTCCACTTT. Translated, it gives CASSLEVGGAGSPLHF.

The rearrangement links TRBV5-1 to TRBJ1-1, with TRBD1 matching over 9 bases. This CDR3 is built from 14 residues. Per germline, CDR1 SGHRS and CDR2 YFSETQ. V dropped 3 bases and J dropped 3; count of bases not matched to a gene: 3. In nucleotides, the CDR3 is TGCGCCAGCAGCTCAACAGGGGGCGACACTGAAGCTTTCTTT. The encoded protein is CASSSTGGDTEAFF.

The chain uses TRBV28 and TRBJ2-5; D is possibly TRBD1 (6 bases). This CDR3 has 16 amino acids. Between the trimmed V and J ends, which lost 1 base and 0 bases, there was a span of 12 bases. Germline CDR1 MDHEN, CDR2 SYDVKM. The DNA of the CDR3 is TGTGCCAGCAGTTTATCCCGGGCAGGGGACCAAGAGACCCAGTACTTC. This sequence encodes CASSLSRAGDQETQYF.

J is TRBJ1-2 and V is TRBV27; TRBD1 matches 9 bases. Per the germline V gene, CDR1 is MNHEY and CDR2 is SMNVEV (reference sequence). The junction had 7 bases not matched to a gene; V was cut back by 5 bases and J by 0 bases. The CDR3 is made up of 16 amino acids. The CDR3 is CASSPGQGLANYGYTF. CDR3 sequence (DNA): TGTGCCAGCAGTCCGGGACAGGGTTTAGCTAACTATGGCTACACCTTC.